This T cell receptor beta chain was identified during a study of glioma-infiltrating T cells. Findings of the study overall: Only very few CDR3 sequences appeared in both tissue and blood. Shared blood CDR3 signature motifs marked patients with low tissue-blood divergence.

Using RNA template, CDR3s of TCR alpha and beta were amplified with iRepertoire arm-PCR. Using its own MiXCR run on the multiplex PCR reads, TCRdb lists one record per CDR3 protein. The sample holds around 390,000 distinct CDR3 sequences, about 40% seen once. This clonotype has just a few counts. Its antigen is not known. With 4 bases clipped from V and 9 bases from J, the junction kept 8 bases outside the gene matches. Germline lookup yields CDR1 KGHDR and CDR2 SFDVKD. This CDR3 has 16 residues. The gene calls are TRBV24-1 and TRBJ2-1; 13 bases are shared with TRBD2. The source material was glioma tissue, nonneoplastic brain tissue, or PBMCs (not recorded which). This TCR was sampled from a human donor with low-grade glioma or glioblastoma, undergoing nonglioma brain surgery, or in good health (not recorded which). The CDR3 nucleotides read TGTGCCACCAGTGACCATACTAGCGGGAGGGCCGGTGAGCAGTTCTTC. Its translation is CATSDHTSGRAGEQFF.